The 5 T cell receptor beta chains given below trace back to one sample, sequenced in a study of cytomegalovirus exposure and HLA in healthy donors. The PCR had 60 Vbeta and 13 Jbeta primers. Only in-frame clones appear in the TCRdb table, and some are missing; sequencing was by immunoSEQ multiplex PCR. The sample comprises 95,000 to 100,000 clones, 76% of which are singletons, and roughly 4% rests with the top ten. Sequenced sample: PBMCs. Receptor source: a man aged 40-49 years in good health and CMV-seronegative.

The chain uses TRBV9 and TRBJ1-1, with D perhaps TRBD1 (5 bases). Per germline, CDR1 SGDLS and CDR2 YYNGEE. The CDR3 runs 15 residues. Trimming cost V 3 bases and J 3 bases, with 15 bases left between them. CDR3 protein: CASSGLGGMDTEAFF. The DNA of the CDR3 is TGTGCCAGCAGCGGCCTGGGGGGGATGGACACTGAAGCTTTCTTT.

The genes are TRBV6-5 and TRBJ2-3, with TRBD1 matching 7 bases. The CDR3 length is 14 residues. Per the germline V gene, CDR1 is MNHEY and CDR2 is SVGAGI. Losses at the gene ends were 7 bases for V and 2 bases for J; bases not matched to a gene: 6. CDR3 nucleotides: TGTGCCAGCAAACAGGGGCCCTACACAGATACGCAGTATTTT. Translated, it gives CASKQGPYTDTQYF.

The gene calls are TRBV5-8 and TRBJ1-2; D might be TRBD1 (5 bases). The CDR3 covers 13 residues. Trimming took off 0 bases at V and 8 bases at J, with 11 bases between the two ends. CDR1 is SGHTS and CDR2 is YDEGEE in the germline V gene. The CDR3 DNA sequence: TGTGCCAGCAGCTTGGCCGGGACTCACGGCTACACCTTC. Residues: CASSLAGTHGYTF.

This chain joins TRBV29-1 and TRBJ1-2; D is possibly TRBD1 (6 bases). CDR3 length: 15 residues. Germline V gene lookup returns CDR1 SQVTM and CDR2 ANQGSEA. Trimming cost V 7 bases and J 0 bases, with 18 bases left between them. CDR3 protein: CSAVGAGEANYGYTF. For the CDR3, the DNA is TGCAGCGCCGTGGGGGCAGGGGAAGCTAACTATGGCTACACCTTC.

This clone has only a few counts. The chain joins TRBV10-3 to TRBJ2-5; D not resolved. The J call is uncertain, as TRBJ2-7 better fits the DNA end. The CDR3 is made up of 14 amino acids. CDR1 and CDR2 (germline): ENHRY, SYGVKD. The CDR3 reads CAISGTDTSYEQYF. The CDR3 coding sequence is TGTGCCATCAGTGGTACCGATACTTCCTACGAGCAGTACTTC.